A selection of T cell receptor beta chains follows, all from one sample in a study of T cell changes during pregnancy in multiple sclerosis. Assay used: immunoSEQ multiplex PCR; TCRdb lists only in-frame clones, some missing. The table lists roughly 51,000 clones, 85% to 95% of them singletons. Sequencing was performed on CD8+ T cells from peripheral blood mononuclear cells, taken before pregnancy. The receptor set was obtained from a female donor with multiple sclerosis, enrolled in a pregnancy study. The CDR3 runs from the conserved cysteine through the conserved F or W. A D gene is named only where the DNA matches it firmly. The size of a clone is reported for some rows only, either as once, few or many, or as a class for expanded clones.

clone size	V gene	J gene	D gene	CDR3 protein	CDR3 DNA
-	TRBV19	TRBJ2-7	-	CASSNQGNEQYF	TGTGCCAGTAGTAATCAGGGTAACGAGCAGTACTTC
-	TRBV28	TRBJ1-4	-	CASSLFRGNEKLFF	TGTGCCAGCAGTTTATTCAGGGGAAATGAAAAACTGTTTTTT
-	TRBV7-2	TRBJ2-4	-	CASSSSGGPKNIQYF	TGTGCCAGCAGCTCCTCCGGGGGGCCCAAAAACATTCAGTACTTC
-	TRBV27	TRBJ1-1	-	CASSLGQNTEAFF	TGTGCCAGCAGTTTAGGACAGAACACTGAAGCTTTCTTT
-	TRBV30	TRBJ2-7	TRBD2	CAWSEGLADSYEQYF	TGTGCCTGGAGTGAGGGACTAGCGGACTCCTACGAGCAGTACTTC
-	TRBV7-9	TRBJ2-1	-	CASSLPGLPNEQFF	TGTGCCAGCAGCTTACCGGGACTCCCCAATGAGCAGTTCTTC
-	TRBV27	TRBJ2-1	-	CASSPGKNEQFF	TGTGCCAGCAGTCCCGGGAAAAATGAGCAGTTCTTC
-	TRBV27	TRBJ2-7	TRBD2	CASSDQTGLAVYEQYF	TGTGCCAGCAGTGACCAAACGGGACTAGCGGTCTACGAGCAGTACTTC
-	TRBV10-1	TRBJ2-7	TRBD1	CASIRPGQESSYEQYF	TGCGCCAGCATTAGACCGGGACAGGAGAGCTCCTACGAGCAGTACTTC
-	TRBV7-9	TRBJ2-5	TRBD2	CASSSPMAGGGETQYF	TGTGCCAGCAGCTCCCCAATGGCGGGAGGAGGAGAGACCCAGTACTTC
-	TRBV28	TRBJ1-1	-	CASRTPPSEAFF	TGTGCCAGCAGGACACCCCCGAGTGAAGCTTTCTTT
-	TRBV4-2	TRBJ2-1	TRBD2	CASSQEGLAGHNEQFF	TGTGCCAGCAGCCAAGAAGGACTAGCGGGCCACAATGAGCAGTTCTTC
-	TRBV27	TRBJ1-2	-	CASSQGAWGYGYTF	TGTGCCAGCAGTCAAGGGGCTTGGGGCTATGGCTACACCTTC
-	TRBV9	TRBJ2-1	-	CASSEGDNEQFF	TGTGCCAGCAGCGAAGGGGACAATGAGCAGTTCTTC
-	TRBV19	TRBJ2-2	-	CASSIVVNTGELFF	TGTGCCAGTAGTATAGTAGTGAACACCGGGGAGCTGTTTTTT
-	TRBV15	TRBJ2-7	-	CATSEGISYEQYF	TGTGCCACCAGCGAGGGAATTTCCTACGAGCAGTACTTC
once	TRBV5-1	TRBJ2-1	-	CASSLESGEQFF	TGCGCCAGCAGCCTAGAGTCGGGTGAGCAGTTCTTC
-	TRBV29-1	TRBJ2-1	TRBD2	CSVDNLAGELGNEQFF	TGCAGCGTTGACAATCTAGCGGGAGAACTTGGGAATGAGCAGTTCTTC
-	TRBV5-5	TRBJ1-4	TRBD1	CASSLTGERGEKLFF	TGTGCCAGCAGTCTTACAGGGGAGAGGGGTGAAAAACTGTTTTTT
-	TRBV5-5	TRBJ1-4	TRBD1	CASSLPAGTGANEKLFF	TGTGCCAGCAGCCTTCCGGCTGGGACAGGGGCTAATGAAAAACTGTTTTTT
-	TRBV28	TRBJ2-7	TRBD2	CASSSGLAGLYEQYF	TGTGCCAGCAGCTCGGGACTAGCGGGGCTCTACGAGCAGTACTTC
-	TRBV6-5	TRBJ1-3	-	CASSEQGKSGNTIYF	TGTGCCAGCAGCGAACAGGGCAAATCTGGAAACACCATATATTTT
-	TRBV19	TRBJ1-2	-	CASSANYGYTF	TGTGCCAGTAGCGCTAACTATGGCTACACCTTC
-	TRBV30	TRBJ2-1	TRBD2	CAWSGGLAGGGDEQFF	TGTGCCTGGAGTGGTGGACTAGCGGGAGGAGGCGATGAGCAGTTCTTC
-	TRBV13	TRBJ1-1	-	CASSPTQNTEAFF	TGTGCCAGCAGCCCCACACAGAACACTGAAGCTTTCTTT
-	TRBV5-1	TRBJ2-2	TRBD1	CASSLRGLGTGELFF	TGCGCCAGCAGCTTGAGGGGGCTAGGGACCGGGGAGCTGTTTTTT
-	TRBV30	TRBJ2-2	TRBD2	CAWSNGGEDTGELFF	TGTGCCTGGAGTAACGGGGGGGAGGACACCGGGGAGCTGTTTTTT
-	TRBV4-2	TRBJ2-1	-	CASSQIRDLGGNEQFF	TGTGCCAGCAGCCAGATCCGGGACTTGGGGGGAAATGAGCAGTTCTTC
-	TRBV19	TRBJ2-1	TRBD2	CASSYGLAGGLNEQFF	TGTGCCAGTTCTTACGGACTAGCGGGAGGGCTGAATGAGCAGTTCTTC
-	TRBV7-6	TRBJ1-3	-	CASSFSPKLRGNTIYF	TGTGCCAGCAGCTTTAGTCCGAAGTTACGAGGAAACACCATATATTTT
-	TRBV6-5	TRBJ2-2	-	CASSYHRVFGELFF	TGTGCCAGCAGTTACCACAGGGTGTTCGGGGAGCTGTTTTTT
-	TRBV7-8	TRBJ2-7	TRBD2	CASSYVRTRSYEQYF	TGTGCCAGCAGCTACGTCCGGACTAGGTCCTACGAGCAGTACTTC
-	TRBV30	TRBJ2-3	-	CAWRRQSRGTDTQYF	TGTGCCTGGAGGAGACAGTCTAGGGGCACAGATACGCAGTATTTT
-	TRBV7-8	TRBJ1-1	TRBD1	CASSRNRGNTEAFF	TGTGCCAGCAGCCGTAACAGGGGGAACACTGAAGCTTTCTTT
-	TRBV27	TRBJ2-7	TRBD1	CASSLDRGGYEQYF	TGTGCCAGCAGTTTAGACAGGGGGGGCTACGAGCAGTACTTC
-	TRBV7-2	TRBJ2-7	TRBD2	CASRTSGSYEQYF	TGTGCCAGCAGGACTAGCGGTTCCTACGAGCAGTACTTC
-	TRBV30	TRBJ1-2	TRBD1	CAWSPRDRVFGYTF	TGTGCCTGGAGTCCCCGGGACAGAGTCTTTGGCTACACCTTC
-	TRBV29-1	TRBJ2-2	TRBD2	CSVEGGRAGELFF	TGCAGCGTTGAGGGGGGGAGGGCCGGGGAGCTGTTTTTT
-	TRBV6-1	TRBJ1-2	-	CASGVRGANYGYTF	TGTGCCAGCGGGGTTCGGGGGGCTAACTATGGCTACACCTTC
-	TRBV28	TRBJ2-2	TRBD1	CASSFSGTGVGELFF	TGTGCCAGCAGTTTTTCCGGGACAGGGGTCGGGGAGCTGTTTTTT
-	TRBV11-2	TRBJ2-2	-	CASSLGRGGELFF	TGTGCCAGCAGCTTAGGGAGGGGCGGGGAGCTGTTTTTT
-	TRBV7-8	TRBJ2-7	TRBD2	CASSLLVSGRYEQYF	TGTGCCAGCAGCTTACTGGTTAGCGGGCGATACGAGCAGTACTTC
-	TRBV25-1	TRBJ2-5	-	CASRAGETQYF	TGTGCTTCGAGGGCGGGGGAGACCCAGTACTTC
-	TRBV6-1	TRBJ2-1	TRBD2	CASSGTSGIYNEQFF	TGTGCCAGCAGTGGAACTAGCGGGATCTACAATGAGCAGTTCTTC
-	TRBV9	TRBJ2-2	TRBD1	CASSATGGGGELFF	TGTGCCAGCAGCGCGACAGGGGGCGGCGGGGAGCTGTTTTTT
-	TRBV27	TRBJ2-7	TRBD2	CASKEAGGYEQYF	TGTGCCAGCAAGGAAGCGGGAGGGTACGAGCAGTACTTC
-	TRBV5-4	TRBJ2-7	TRBD2	CASSFGGGYEQYF	TGTGCCAGCAGCTTCGGCGGGGGATACGAGCAGTACTTC
-	TRBV28	TRBJ2-7	TRBD1	CASSMTGSSYEQYF	TGTGCCAGCAGCATGACAGGGAGCTCCTACGAGCAGTACTTC